This section outlines one T cell receptor (beta chain) sequence together with its context. Antigen specificity is unknown. The donors were adults (healthy and HIV-negative) with no recent acute infections or vaccinations. This sample is drawn from a study of shared clonotypes between healthy human individuals. Study outcomes and limitations: Shared clonotypes: 4.5% to 6.5% naive CD4, about 3.5% naive CD8, 2.3% memory CD4, 0.4% to 0.45% memory CD8. For sorted subsets, rarefaction showed incomplete sequencing despite large depth.

Germline CDR1 MDHEN, CDR2 SYDVKM. The CDR3 has 15 amino acids. The trim removed 4 bases at V and 1 base at J, leaving 4 bases unmatched. As originally analysed: With immunoSEQ giving junction-only sequences and no quality scores, filtering differed. This table comes from immunoSEQ multiplex PCR, and its TCRdb copy is limited to in-frame clones, with some not included. V and J calls and clone size are given by that table; D and trimming were obtained from the DNA. The data hold roughly 1,000,000 clones, with around 78% observed a single time. The TCR originated in a young man in good health. Some clones in this sample may be carry-over from other donors' samples. The chain uses TRBV28 and TRBJ2-7, with 10 bases aligning to TRBD1. The source material was memory CD4+ T cells from PBMCs. Subset indicated: CD45RA-negative fraction. The CDR3 loop is CASSSGQGPSYEQYF. CDR3 sequence (DNA): TGTGCCAGCAGTTCGGGACAGGGGCCTTCCTACGAGCAGTACTTC.